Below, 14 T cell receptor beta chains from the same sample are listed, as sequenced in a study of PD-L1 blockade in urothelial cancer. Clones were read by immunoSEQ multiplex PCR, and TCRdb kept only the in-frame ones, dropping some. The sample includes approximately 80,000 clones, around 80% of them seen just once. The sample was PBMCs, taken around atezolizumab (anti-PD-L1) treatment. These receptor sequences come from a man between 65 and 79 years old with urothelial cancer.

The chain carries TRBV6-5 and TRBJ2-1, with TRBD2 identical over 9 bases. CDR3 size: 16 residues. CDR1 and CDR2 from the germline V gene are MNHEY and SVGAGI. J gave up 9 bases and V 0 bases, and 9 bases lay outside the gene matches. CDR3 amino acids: CASSYSIGGRAFEQFF. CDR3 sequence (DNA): TGTGCCAGCAGTTACTCGATTGGCGGGAGGGCCTTTGAGCAGTTCTTC.

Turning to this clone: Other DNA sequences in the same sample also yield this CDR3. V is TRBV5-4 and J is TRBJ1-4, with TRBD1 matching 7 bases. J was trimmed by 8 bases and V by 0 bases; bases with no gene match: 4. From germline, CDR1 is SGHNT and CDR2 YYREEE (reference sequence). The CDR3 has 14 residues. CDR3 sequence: CASSLGQGQEKLFF. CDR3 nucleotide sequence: TGTGCCAGCAGCTTGGGACAGGGTCAGGAAAAACTGTTTTTT.

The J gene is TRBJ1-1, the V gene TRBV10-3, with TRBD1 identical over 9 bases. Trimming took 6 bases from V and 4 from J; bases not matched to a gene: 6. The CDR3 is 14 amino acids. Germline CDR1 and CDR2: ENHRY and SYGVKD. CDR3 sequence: CAIRLGQGSTEAFF. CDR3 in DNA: TGTGCCATCAGGCTGGGACAGGGATCCACTGAAGCTTTCTTT.

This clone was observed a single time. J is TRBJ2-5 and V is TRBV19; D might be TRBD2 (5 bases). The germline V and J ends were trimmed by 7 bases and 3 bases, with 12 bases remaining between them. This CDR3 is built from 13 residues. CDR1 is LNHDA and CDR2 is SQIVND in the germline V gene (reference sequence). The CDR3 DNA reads TGTGCCAGTACGTCTGAGGGAGAAGAGACCCAGTACTTC. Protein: CASTSEGEETQYF. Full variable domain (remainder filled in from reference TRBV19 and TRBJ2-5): DGGITQSPKYLFRKEGQNVTLSCEQNLNHDAMYWYRQDPGQGLRLIYYSQIVNDFQKGDIAEGYSVSREKKESFPLTVTSAQKNPTAFYLCASTSEGEETQYFGPGTRLLVL.

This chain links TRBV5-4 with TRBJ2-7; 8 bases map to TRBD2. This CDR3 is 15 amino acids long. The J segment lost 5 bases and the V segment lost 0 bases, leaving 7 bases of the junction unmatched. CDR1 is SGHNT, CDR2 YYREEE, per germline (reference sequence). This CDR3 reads CASSLAGGAGNEQYF. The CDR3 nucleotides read TGTGCCAGCAGCTTGGCGGGGGGGGCCGGTAACGAGCAGTACTTC.

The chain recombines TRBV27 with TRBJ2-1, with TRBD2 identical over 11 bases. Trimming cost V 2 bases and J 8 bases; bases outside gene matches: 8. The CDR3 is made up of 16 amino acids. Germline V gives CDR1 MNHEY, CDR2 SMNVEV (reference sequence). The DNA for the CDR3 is TGTGCCAGCAGTTTACAGCGACTAGCGGGAAGGGATGAGCAGTTCTTC. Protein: CASSLQRLAGRDEQFF.

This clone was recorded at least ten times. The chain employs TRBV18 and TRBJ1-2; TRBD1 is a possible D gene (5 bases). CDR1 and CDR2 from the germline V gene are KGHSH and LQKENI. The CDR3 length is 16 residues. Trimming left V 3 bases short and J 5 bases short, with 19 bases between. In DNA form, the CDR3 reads TGTGCCAGCTCACCTCTGGACGGGGGAAGGTCTTATGGCTACACCTTC. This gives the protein CASSPLDGGRSYGYTF.

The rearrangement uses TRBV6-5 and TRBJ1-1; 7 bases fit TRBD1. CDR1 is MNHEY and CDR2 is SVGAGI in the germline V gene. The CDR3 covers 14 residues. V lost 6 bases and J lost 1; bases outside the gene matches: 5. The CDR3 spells CASRPGQSNTEAFF. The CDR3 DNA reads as TGTGCCAGCAGGCCGGGACAGTCGAACACTGAAGCTTTCTTT.

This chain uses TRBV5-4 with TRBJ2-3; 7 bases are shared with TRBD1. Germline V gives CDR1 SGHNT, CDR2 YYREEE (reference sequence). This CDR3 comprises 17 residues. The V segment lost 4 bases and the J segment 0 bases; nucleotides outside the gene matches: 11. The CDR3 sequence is CASSNIGWDRSTDTQYF. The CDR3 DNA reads TGTGCCAGCAGCAACATAGGTTGGGACAGAAGCACAGATACGCAGTATTTT.

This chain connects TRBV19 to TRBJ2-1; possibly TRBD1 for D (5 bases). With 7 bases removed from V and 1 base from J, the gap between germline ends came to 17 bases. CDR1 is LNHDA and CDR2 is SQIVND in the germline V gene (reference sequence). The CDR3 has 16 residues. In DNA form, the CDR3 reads TGTGCCAGTAAAGGGGTTGGAAGTTCATCCTACAATGAGCAGTTCTTC. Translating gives CASKGVGSSSYNEQFF.

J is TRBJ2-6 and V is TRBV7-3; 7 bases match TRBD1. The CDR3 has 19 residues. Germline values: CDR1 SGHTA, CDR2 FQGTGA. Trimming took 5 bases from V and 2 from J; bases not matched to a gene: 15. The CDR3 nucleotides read TGTGCCAGCAGCCCCAAGGGGGCCCATTTCAAAACTGGGGCCAACGTCCTGACTTTC. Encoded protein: CASSPKGAHFKTGANVLTF.

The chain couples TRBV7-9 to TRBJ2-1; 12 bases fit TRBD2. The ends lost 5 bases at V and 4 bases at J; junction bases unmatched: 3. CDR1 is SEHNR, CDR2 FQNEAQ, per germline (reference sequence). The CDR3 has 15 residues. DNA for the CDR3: TGTGCCAGCAGCCCAGGACTAGCGGGGTACAATGAGCAGTTCTTC. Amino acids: CASSPGLAGYNEQFF.

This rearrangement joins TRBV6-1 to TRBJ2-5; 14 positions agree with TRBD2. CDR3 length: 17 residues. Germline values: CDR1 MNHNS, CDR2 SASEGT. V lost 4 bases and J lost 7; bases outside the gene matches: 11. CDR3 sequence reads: CASSVTSGGGRSGTQYF. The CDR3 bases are TGTGCCAGCAGTGTGACTAGCGGGGGGGGACGCTCAGGGACCCAGTACTTC.

CDR3 region: CASSLGTTGPSSGNTIYF. The CDR3 DNA reads as TGTGCCAGCAGCTTGGGGACCACAGGGCCCAGCTCTGGAAACACCATATATTTT. The chain links TRBV5-4 to TRBJ1-3; D perhaps matches TRBD1 (6 bases). Per the germline V gene, CDR1 is SGHNT and CDR2 is YYREEE (reference sequence). The CDR3 runs 18 residues. Between the trimmed V and J ends, which lost 0 bases and 0 bases, there was a span of 16 bases.